These T cell receptor beta chains were read from a single sample in a study of Graves' ophthalmopathy and Graves' hyperthyroidism. TCRdb used MiXCR to reprocess the multiplex PCR reads, holding one entry per CDR3 protein. The sample has about 1.2 million distinct CDR3 sequences; about two fifths are singletons. The specimen was peripheral blood or thyroid tissue (not recorded which). The receptors derive from an adult man with Graves' hyperthyroidism. Each CDR3 is given with its conserved first and last residue. D genes are given only for firm matches. Clone size appears in some rows only: once, few, many, or a class for an expanded clone.

clone_size j_call v_call d_call cdr3_nt cdr3_aa
. TRBJ1-3 TRBV25-1 TRBD1 TGTGCCAGCAGCAACGACCCGACAGGGAGAAACACCATATATTTT CASSNDPTGRNTIYF
. TRBJ1-6 TRBV25-1 . TGTGCCAGCCGAGCCGCGGACAGATTGTATAATTCACCCCTCCACTTT CASRAADRLYNSPLHF
many TRBJ1-5 TRBV10-3 . TGTGCCAGCAGTCCGACACGGCCTCCCCGGGGACAGCCCCAGCATTTT CASSPTRPPRGQPQHF
. TRBJ1-1 TRBV19 . TGTGCCAGTAGTATGGAGGGACTGGTTGGCACTGAAGCTTTCTTT CASSMEGLVGTEAFF
. TRBJ2-7 TRBV20-1 TRBD1 TGCAGTGCTAGCGGGGACAGGGACTACGAGCAGTACTTC CSASGDRDYEQYF
many TRBJ2-2 TRBV5-1 TRBD1 TGCGCCAGCAGCCTTCGGGACAGCAGGACCGGGGAGCTGTTTTTT CASSLRDSRTGELFF
. TRBJ1-1 TRBV9 . TGTGCCAGCAGCTCGGGACAATACACTGAAGCTTTCTTT CASSSGQYTEAFF
many TRBJ1-4 TRBV20-1 . TGCAGTGCTAGTCCGGTAGCAACTAATGAAAAACTGTTTTTT CSASPVATNEKLFF
few TRBJ1-4 TRBV5-1 . TGCGCCAGCAGACCCCGGGCCGATAATGAAAAACTGTTTTTT CASRPRADNEKLFF
many TRBJ1-1 TRBV29-1 . TGCAGCGTTCCAAGGAACACTGAAGCTTTCTTT CSVPRNTEAFF
few TRBJ2-7 TRBV10-3 TRBD2 TGTGCCAGCAGCCGACGGGGGGGGGTTAATTCCTACGAGCAGTACTTC CASSRRGGVNSYEQYF
few TRBJ2-3 TRBV12-3/TRBV12-4 . TGTGCCAGCGGTACGCAGTATTTT CASGTQYF
once TRBJ2-5 TRBV19 TRBD1 TGTGCCGGCCGCGAGCAGGGGGCTACCCAGTACTTC CAGREQGATQYF
. TRBJ2-7 TRBV7-9 . TGTGCCAGCAGCCCAGTGGGGGGATCCCACGAGCAGTACTTC CASSPVGGSHEQYF
. TRBJ2-3 TRBV29-1 TRBD2 TGCAGCGGAGGACTAGCCATGGCAGATACGCAGTATTTT CSGGLAMADTQYF
. TRBJ1-1 TRBV19 . TGTGCCAGTAGTAGGACAAGAGGTAGTGAAGCTTTCTTT CASSRTRGSEAFF
. TRBJ2-3 TRBV10-3 TRBD2 TGTGCCATCAGTCGGGGGGTGAGCACAGATACGCAGTATTTT CAISRGVSTDTQYF
many TRBJ1-1 TRBV4-3 . TGCGCCAGCAGCCAAGAGGCGGTCCGGGCGCGTGAAGCTTTCTTT CASSQEAVRAREAFF
. TRBJ1-5 TRBV19 TRBD1 TGTGCCAGTAGCAGTGACAGGGGGCCGGAGCCCCAGCATTTT CASSSDRGPEPQHF
few TRBJ1-4 TRBV6-1 . TGTGCCAGCAGTAATGGAGGGGCTAATGAAAAACTGTTTTTT CASSNGGANEKLFF
. TRBJ2-6 TRBV19 . TGTGCCAGTAGCCAGCTACGTTTC CASSQLRF
few TRBJ1-5 TRBV4-3 . TGCGCCAGCAGCCAAGAGGGGGCAGCTAGTCAGCCCCAGCATTTT CASSQEGAASQPQHF
. TRBJ2-4 TRBV20-1 . TGCAGTGGGGTGGGGAAAAACATTCAGTACTTC CSGVGKNIQYF
. TRBJ2-1 TRBV25-1 TRBD2 TGTGCCAGCAGTCGCGGGGGGGAGCAGTTCTTC CASSRGGEQFF
. TRBJ1-1 TRBV5-1 . TGCGCCAGCAGCTTGGCCGGCGAAAAGGCTTTCTTT CASSLAGEKAFF
. TRBJ2-7 TRBV24-1 TRBD1 TGTGCCACCAGTGAAACAGGGGCCTCCTGGAACGAGCAGTACTTC CATSETGASWNEQYF
. TRBJ2-5 TRBV7-2 TRBD1 TGTGCCAGCAGCTTAGCTGCCGCAGCAGGGGGAGAGACCCAGTACTTC CASSLAAAAGGETQYF
few TRBJ1-6 TRBV14 . TGTGCCAGCAGCCAAGGTTCAGGATATAATTCACCCCTCCACTTT CASSQGSGYNSPLHF
few TRBJ1-2 TRBV30 . TGTGCCTGGACCGGGGATGAGAGGGTCTATGGCTACACCTTC CAWTGDERVYGYTF
once TRBJ2-7 TRBV7-3 . TGTGCCAGCAGCTTAGGGAGGGGGCGCGGGCAGTACTTC CASSLGRGRGQYF
many TRBJ2-7 TRBV7-2 . TGTGCCAGCAGCTTGAGACAATTTTACGAGCAGTACTTC CASSLRQFYEQYF
. TRBJ1-4 TRBV25-1 . TGTGCCAGCAGTACGGGACCTAGAGGGGAAAAACTGTTTTTT CASSTGPRGEKLFF
many TRBJ1-1 TRBV25-1 . TGTGCCAGCAGTGAATATAGACGCGGCAGCATGAACACTGAAGCTTTCTTT CASSEYRRGSMNTEAFF
. TRBJ2-7 TRBV5-1 . TGCACCAGCAGCCTGGGTGAGGTGGGTGAGCAGTACTTC CTSSLGEVGEQYF
. TRBJ2-7 TRBV6-5 TRBD2 TGTGCCAGCAGTTTTACGGGACTAGCCTTAGTGCAGTACTTC CASSFTGLALVQYF
. TRBJ1-1 TRBV2 TRBD1 TGTGCCAGCAGTGAGTCACAGGGGCTAAACACTGAAGCTTTCTTT CASSESQGLNTEAFF
many TRBJ2-5 TRBV15 . TGTGCCACCAGCAGAGATTTGGCAGTTCAAGAGACCCAGTACTTC CATSRDLAVQETQYF
. TRBJ2-5 TRBV10-3 . TGTGCCATCAGGCCCCTCGGTCGGGAGACCCAGTACTTC CAIRPLGRETQYF
. TRBJ1-4 TRBV29-1 TRBD1 TGCAGCGTGACCAGGACAGGGAAAAGTGAAAAACTGTTTTTT CSVTRTGKSEKLFF
. TRBJ1-5 TRBV24-1 . TGTGCTACCCAGTCAGTAAGCAATCAGCCCCAGCATTTT CATQSVSNQPQHF
. TRBJ1-1 TRBV11-2 . TGTGCCTGGAGTGTAGGCATAGGCCTCATGAACACTGAAGCTTTCTTT CAWSVGIGLMNTEAFF
many TRBJ2-1 TRBV9 . TGTGCCAGCTCCCCAGACTCATGGGTTGATGAGCAGTTCTTC CASSPDSWVDEQFF
many TRBJ2-7 TRBV9 . TGTGCCAGCAGCCCCAGGGACGGAGACTACGAGCAGTACTTC CASSPRDGDYEQYF
few TRBJ1-2 TRBV4-1 TRBD1 TGCGCCAGCAGCCAAGCACCAGTGAGGGACAGAACTAACTATGGCTACACCTTC CASSQAPVRDRTNYGYTF
few TRBJ1-5 TRBV6-5 . TGTGCCAGCAGTTTCGGGGGTGGTGCTAATCAGCCCCAGCATTTT CASSFGGGANQPQHF
few TRBJ2-5 TRBV6-5 TRBD2 TGTGCCAGCACCCGATGGGGGGGACAAGAGACCCAGTACTTC CASTRWGGQETQYF
once TRBJ1-6 TRBV5-6 . TGTGCCAGCAGCCCCCCCAGGGGAAGGTCGGATAATTCACCCCTCCACTTT CASSPPRGRSDNSPLHF
. TRBJ1-1 TRBV19 . TGTGCCAGTACTTCAGGGAAGTCCACTGAAGCTTTCTTT CASTSGKSTEAFF
. TRBJ1-1 TRBV20-1 . TGCAGTGCTAGAGATCTAGAAGCGGGAGGGGTCGGGTCCGGAACTGAAGCTTTCTTT CSARDLEAGGVGSGTEAFF
. TRBJ2-2 TRBV10-3 . TGTGCCATCAGTTCCAGGCAGGGGACCGGGGAGCTGTTTTTT CAISSRQGTGELFF
. TRBJ2-7 TRBV7-2 . TGTGCCAGCAGCTTAGGAGACAGGAGTGAGAGTTCCGAGCAGTACTTC CASSLGDRSESSEQYF
many TRBJ1-5 TRBV11-2 . TGTGCCAGCAGCCTAGGAGCCCACGGCAATCAGCCCCAGCATTTT CASSLGAHGNQPQHF
. TRBJ2-5 TRBV10-3 TRBD2 TGTGCCAGCAGTCGACTAGCGTTCTACGAGGGAAGGGAGACCCAGTACTTC CASSRLAFYEGRETQYF
. TRBJ2-7 TRBV10-2 TRBD2 TGCGCCAGCAGTGCCGGACTAGCGGGAGCCCAAATGGGAGTAGTTTACGAGCAGTACTTC CASSAGLAGAQMGVVYEQYF
many TRBJ2-5 TRBV10-3 . TGTGCCATCAGTGGGGGAAGCCAAGAGACCCAGTACTTC CAISGGSQETQYF
. TRBJ2-2 TRBV10-3 TRBD1 TGTGCCATCAGTCCGGGACAGGGTGATCCCGGGGAGCTGTTTTTT CAISPGQGDPGELFF
many TRBJ1-2 TRBV10-2 . TGCGCCAGCACGGGCGGGGAAAACTATGGCTACACCTTC CASTGGENYGYTF
many TRBJ2-5 TRBV7-9 . TGTGCCAGCAGCTTAGCCGCTGGGGGCCAAGAGACCCAGTACTTC CASSLAAGGQETQYF
few TRBJ2-6 TRBV29-1 . TGCAGCGGCAGGACTGGGGCCAACGTCCTGACTTTC CSGRTGANVLTF